This TCR beta chain was identified during a study of beta chain features in type 1 diabetes. Overall study results and limits: Comparison showed that naive, central memory and Treg TCRB repertoires appeared more similar among patients than among healthy donors.

Expressed TCRB transcripts got sequenced, as all isolated RNA was reverse transcribed. The study obtained an average of about 1.01 million reads from stem cell-like memory T cell samples. Method: immunoSEQ multiplex PCR; TCRdb's copy keeps in-frame clones and lacks some. The sample shows about 16,000 clones, about 55% of them seen only once. CDR1 and CDR2 (germline): LNHDA, SQIVND (reference sequence). The CDR3 spans 14 residues. The V end lost 4 bases, the J end lost 2 bases, and 9 bases lay between the germline ends. This clone was observed a few times. Its specificity is unknown. The clonotype was recovered from a woman under 30 in good health. This chain connects TRBV19 to TRBJ2-1; D unclear. The material sequenced was stem cell memory CD4+ T cells from blood. In nucleotides, the CDR3 is TGTGCCAGTAGTAGCTGGCCCACCTACAATGAGCAGTTCTTC. It specifies CASSSWPTYNEQFF.